Included here is one T cell receptor beta chain sequence, with context. Its antigen is not known. This sample is part of a study of T cell responses to AZD1222 COVID-19 vaccine. Study at large: Recipients boosted at about 4 weeks or about 12 weeks are pooled. Study-level results: After the peak T cell response, and only then, were repertoires sampled. A reported finding is that nearly half of spike-specific TCRs target unmutated variant regions.

Assay: immunoSEQ multiplex PCR; the TCRdb copy retains only in-frame clones and omits some. Of 95,000 to 150,000 clones in the sample, about 85% were seen once. The material was peripheral blood, obtained on day 0 of AZD1222 vaccination. The sequence was collected from an adult in good health.

Here the CDR3 DNA reads TGTGCCAGCAGCTTCGCGGCGGGGGGGGAATACAATGAGCAGTTCTTC. This encodes CASSFAAGGEYNEQFF. The rearrangement joins TRBV27 to TRBJ2-1; TRBD2 aligns across 9 bases. This CDR3 has 16 residues. Germline-derived CDR1 and CDR2 are MNHEY and SMNVEV (reference sequence). The J segment lost 4 bases and the V segment lost 6 bases, leaving 10 bases of the junction unmatched.